The 19 T cell receptor beta chains below all came from one sample that was sequenced in a study of lymphopenia after photon versus proton radiotherapy. Repertoires were generated with immunoSEQ multiplex PCR, while TCRdb's copy carries only in-frame clones and drops some. Of around 30,000 clones listed, approximately 87% are singletons. The sample in question was peripheral blood, obtained from a patient treated with photon-based radiotherapy. The source of these receptors is a woman aged 50 to 60 with pancreatic cancer.

The genes are TRBV4-1 and TRBJ1-5; a possible D gene is TRBD1 (6 bases). CDR3 length: 15 residues. CDR1 and CDR2 from the germline V gene are MGHRA and YSYEKL. V was shortened by 0 bases and J by 4 bases, with 10 bases between the two germline ends. DNA for the CDR3: TGCGCCAGCAGCCAAGATCCGGACAGAAATCAGCCCCAGCATTTT. It specifies CASSQDPDRNQPQHF.

The DNA for the CDR3 is TGTGCCAGCAGCTTAGGTAGACCCACTTCGCCCCAAGAGACCCAGTACTTC. As protein: CASSLGRPTSPQETQYF. V is TRBV7-9 and J is TRBJ2-5; D remains ambiguous. This CDR3 contains 17 residues. V lost 1 base and J lost 1, with 16 bases in between. CDR1 is SEHNR, CDR2 FQNEAQ, per germline (reference sequence).

This chain links TRBV5-5 with TRBJ1-1, with D possibly TRBD1 on 6 matching bases. The CDR3 sequence is 16 residues long. Germline V gene lookup returns CDR1 SGHKS and CDR2 YYEKEE (reference sequence). The V end was cut by 0 bases, the J end by 3 bases, with 15 bases between. The CDR3 loop is CASSLGEGGRHTEAFF. In DNA, the CDR3 is TGTGCCAGCAGCTTGGGGGAAGGGGGACGTCACACTGAAGCTTTCTTT.

The chain carries TRBV28 and TRBJ1-5; 9 positions match TRBD1. With 5 bases clipped from V and 7 bases from J, the junction kept 12 bases outside the gene matches. The CDR3 loop spans 16 amino acids. Germline V lookup: CDR1 MDHEN, CDR2 SYDVKM. CDR3 sequence: CASSPYLTGGQQPQHF. CDR3 DNA: TGTGCCAGCAGTCCCTACTTGACAGGGGGACAGCAGCCCCAGCATTTT.

The rearrangement links TRBV6-1 to TRBJ1-2; tentative D call: TRBD1 (5 bases). Germline CDR1 MNHNS, CDR2 SASEGT. This CDR3 has 15 amino acids. The V and J ends lost 4 bases and 6 bases respectively, with 18 bases between them. The chain's CDR3 is CASSGTKLTVDGYTF. The CDR3, as DNA: TGTGCCAGCAGTGGAACCAAATTGACAGTCGATGGCTACACCTTC.

The chain joins TRBV30 to TRBJ2-7; 9 nucleotides match TRBD2. Unmatched junction bases numbered 7, after V lost 5 bases and J lost 2 bases. This CDR3 has 14 amino acids. CDR1 is GTSNPN and CDR2 is SVGIG in the germline V gene (reference sequence). The CDR3 bases are TGTGCCTGGGATACTAGCGGGCCTACCTACGAGCAGTACTTC. Its protein is CAWDTSGPTYEQYF.

CDR3 amino acids: CASIRTGGYTEAFF. In DNA, the CDR3 is TGTGCCAGCATACGGACAGGGGGCTACACTGAAGCTTTCTTT. The genes are TRBV27 and TRBJ1-1; 11 bases agree with TRBD1. The trim removed 7 bases at V and 3 bases at J, leaving 4 bases unmatched. The CDR3 is 14 amino acids. The germline V gene encodes CDR1 MNHEY and CDR2 SMNVEV (reference sequence).

The V and J genes are TRBV9 and TRBJ2-7, with a tentative D call TRBD1 (6 bases). Germline V gene data show CDR1 as SGDLS and CDR2 as YYNGEE. Trimming cost V 3 bases and J 3 bases, with 13 bases left between them. CDR3 size: 14 residues. The CDR3 region has the DNA TGTGCCAGCAGCGAGGGGGACGGAGTCTACGAGCAGTACTTC. This translates into CASSEGDGVYEQYF.

The rearrangement uses TRBV5-1 and TRBJ2-3, with 9 bases that match TRBD2. This CDR3 is 16 amino acids long. Germline CDR1 is SGHRS and CDR2 is YFSETQ. With V trimmed by 4 bases and J by 3 bases, 9 bases remained unmatched. The CDR3 DNA is TGCGCCAGCAGCACCGTAGCGGGAGCGGGGACAGATACGCAGTATTTT. Translating it yields CASSTVAGAGTDTQYF.

The table lists this clone with a count of one. The chain uses TRBV5-1 and TRBJ1-1, with D tentatively TRBD1 (5 bases). V was shortened by 2 bases and J by 3 bases, with 11 bases between the two germline ends. Germline CDR1 and CDR2: SGHRS and YFSETQ. The CDR3 consists of 14 residues. In nucleotides, the CDR3 is TGCGCCAGCAGCTTTCAGGGTTCGTACACTGAAGCTTTCTTT. It specifies CASSFQGSYTEAFF.

The chain employs TRBV5-1 and TRBJ2-5; 7 nucleotides line up with TRBD2. Germline V gene lookup returns CDR1 SGHRS and CDR2 YFSETQ. V was pared by 3 bases and J by 2 bases, with 4 bases of the junction left unmatched. CDR3 length: 14 residues. CDR3 protein: CASSYSSGQETQYF. The CDR3 region has the DNA TGCGCCAGCAGCTATTCTAGCGGTCAAGAGACCCAGTACTTC.

V gene TRBV4-1 combines with J gene TRBJ2-1; a weak D match, TRBD2 (6 bases). V lost 2 bases to trimming and J lost 0 bases, with 8 bases between them. This CDR3 has 15 amino acids. Germline CDR1 and CDR2: MGHRA and YSYEKL. CDR3 nucleotides: TGCGCCAGCAGCCAAATAGCGGTCTCCTACAATGAGCAGTTCTTC. It is translated as CASSQIAVSYNEQFF.

The chain combines TRBV7-8 with TRBJ2-3; D gene ambiguous. This CDR3 is 14 amino acids long. CDR1 and CDR2 (germline): SGHVS, FQNEAQ. The V end was cut by 1 base, the J end by 0 bases, with 5 bases between. The CDR3 DNA follows: TGTGCCAGCAGCTTAGAAGATAGCACAGATACGCAGTATTTT. Translated: CASSLEDSTDTQYF.

This chain uses TRBV29-1 with TRBJ2-1; D possibly corresponds to TRBD2 (5 bases). The germline V and J ends were trimmed by 7 bases and 6 bases, with 22 bases remaining between them. The CDR3 covers 15 residues. Per the germline V gene, CDR1 is SQVTM and CDR2 is ANQGSEA. The CDR3 here is CSAEDSVPHPNEQFF. DNA for the CDR3: TGCAGCGCGGAGGATAGCGTCCCGCATCCCAATGAGCAGTTCTTC.

This rearrangement joins TRBV25-1 to TRBJ1-2; D is unclear. V was trimmed by 6 bases and J by 4 bases, leaving 9 bases between them. The CDR3 length is 12 residues. Germline V gene sequence: CDR1 MGHDK, CDR2 SYGVNS. DNA of the CDR3: TGTGCCAGCAGAGAGGCGGCCTATGGCTACACCTTC. It is translated as CASREAAYGYTF.

The chain is built from TRBV6-1 and TRBJ1-5; 8 bases agree with TRBD1. Trimming took 0 bases from V and 2 from J; bases not matched to a gene: 3. Germline V gene sequence: CDR1 MNHNS, CDR2 SASEGT. The CDR3 totals 16 residues. CDR3 coding DNA: TGTGCCAGCAGTGAAGCGAAGGACAGGGGCAATCAGCCCCAGCATTTT. Translating gives CASSEAKDRGNQPQHF.

The chain carries TRBV30 and TRBJ2-7, with 12 bases that match TRBD1. Trimming cost V 3 bases and J 5 bases; bases outside gene matches: 5. CDR1 and CDR2 from the germline V gene are GTSNPN and SVGIG (reference sequence). The CDR3 covers 14 residues. This CDR3 is CAWRGTGGWHEQYF. Here the CDR3 DNA reads TGTGCCTGGAGGGGGACAGGGGGCTGGCACGAGCAGTACTTC.

The chain combines TRBV19 with TRBJ2-2; D is possibly TRBD1 or TRBD2 (5 bases each). Trimming stripped 5 bases from V and 2 bases from J, with 9 bases between. CDR1 LNHDA and CDR2 SQIVND come from the germline V gene (reference sequence). There are 14 residues in the CDR3. The CDR3 region is CASSPGPNTGELFF. CDR3 nucleotides: TGTGCCAGTAGTCCGGGACCAAACACCGGGGAGCTGTTTTTT.

V is TRBV5-5 and J is TRBJ1-1; no clear D. CDR1 is SGHKS, CDR2 YYEKEE, per germline (reference sequence). V was trimmed by 1 base and J by 7 bases, leaving 11 bases between them. This CDR3 has 13 residues. CDR3 region: CASSLWAEGEAFF. The CDR3 DNA is TGTGCCAGCAGCTTGTGGGCAGAGGGTGAAGCTTTCTTT.